This is a list of T cell receptor beta chains from one sample in a study of T-cell memory formation after mild COVID-19. TCRdb redid the calling of the 5' RACE reads with MiXCR, one entry per CDR3 protein. This table holds 100,000 or so distinct CDR3 sequences, over 8.5% found once. What was sequenced was PBMCs or a T cell subset sorted from them (not recorded which). The origin of the receptors is a man aged 18 to 30 who had mild COVID-19 (a few samples of this study predate the infection). Cell type and time point are not known. The CDR3 runs from the conserved cysteine through the conserved F or W. Each record gives: clone size, V gene, D gene, J gene, CDR3 protein, CDR3 DNA. A D gene is named only where the DNA matches it firmly. Size is omitted from some rows. Given values are once, few, many or a class for expanded clones.

NA	TRBV5-1	NA	TRBJ1-5	CASSPLSNQPQHF	TGCGCCAGCAGCCCATTGAGCAATCAGCCCCAGCATTTT
NA	TRBV19	TRBD1	TRBJ1-2	CASSVSPTGGWNGYTF	TGTGCCAGTAGTGTCTCGCCTACAGGGGGCTGGAATGGATACACCTTC
NA	TRBV9	NA	TRBJ2-1	CASSVDYEQFF	TGTGCCAGCAGCGTAGACTATGAGCAGTTCTTC
many	TRBV6-5	NA	TRBJ2-7	CASSYSMDSSYEQYF	TGTGCCAGCAGTTACTCGATGGACAGCTCCTACGAGCAGTACTTC
few	TRBV7-9	NA	TRBJ2-5	CASSLGPAQYF	TGTGCCAGCAGCTTAGGACCGGCCCAGTACTTC
NA	TRBV4-1	NA	TRBJ1-5	CASSRQDGDQPQHF	TGCGCCAGCAGCCGGCAAGACGGGGATCAGCCCCAGCATTTT
NA	TRBV7-8	NA	TRBJ2-3	CASSLGTEDYTQYF	TGTGCCAGCAGCTTAGGGACAGAAGACTATACGCAGTATTTT
NA	TRBV20-1	TRBD2	TRBJ2-3	CSARDWPSGGTDTQYF	TGCAGTGCTAGAGATTGGCCTAGCGGGGGCACAGATACGCAGTATTTT
NA	TRBV29-1	TRBD2	TRBJ2-2	CSVEDLGSGGDNTGELFF	TGCAGCGTTGAAGATCTAGGTAGCGGGGGGGATAACACCGGGGAGCTGTTTTTT
few	TRBV7-6	NA	TRBJ2-7	CASSLSSASSYEQYF	TGTGCCAGCAGCTTAAGTAGCGCAAGCTCCTACGAGCAGTACTTC
few	TRBV20-1	TRBD1	TRBJ1-6	CSAFGAGGNSPLHF	TGCAGTGCGTTCGGGGCAGGGGGAAATTCACCCCTCCACTTT
many	TRBV23-1	TRBD1	TRBJ2-4	CASSRQDRACGGKNIQYF	TGCGCCAGCAGTCGTCAGGACAGGGCCTGCGGCGGCAAAAACATTCAGTACTTC
NA	TRBV7-3	NA	TRBJ2-1	CASSSDMLHEQFF	TGTGCCAGCAGCTCAGACATGCTCCATGAGCAGTTCTTC
few	TRBV5-6	NA	TRBJ1-2	CASSLSYGSTRPYGYTF	TGTGCCAGCAGCTTGTCATATGGCAGTACGAGGCCTTATGGCTACACCTTC
NA	TRBV6-2/TRBV6-3	NA	TRBJ2-5	CASSYGRSGEETQYF	TGTGCCAGCAGTTACGGACGAAGTGGGGAAGAGACCCAGTACTTC
few	TRBV3-1	NA	TRBJ2-7	CASSNSQRLETYEQYF	TGTGCCAGCAGCAACAGCCAGAGACTAGAAACCTACGAGCAGTACTTC
NA	TRBV7-7	NA	TRBJ2-1	CASSLVLGPKSEQFF	TGTGCTAGCAGCTTAGTTCTAGGGCCGAAGAGTGAGCAGTTCTTC
few	TRBV20-1	NA	TRBJ1-1	CSAPRWGTSEAFF	TGCAGTGCACCCCGTTGGGGGACCTCTGAAGCTTTCTTT
many	TRBV12-3/TRBV12-4	NA	TRBJ1-1	CASSRTTEAFF	TGTGCCAGCAGCCGGACCACTGAAGCTTTCTTT
many	TRBV27	NA	TRBJ1-6	CASTDGRWNSPLHF	TGTGCCAGCACCGATGGACGGTGGAATTCACCCCTCCACTTT
few	TRBV27	NA	TRBJ1-1	CASSLYGGWTEAFF	TGTGCCAGCAGTTTATACGGGGGCTGGACTGAAGCTTTCTTT
NA	TRBV27	NA	TRBJ1-4	CASSLSTGTYEKLFF	TGTGCCAGCAGTTTATCGACAGGAACCTATGAAAAACTGTTTTTT
few	TRBV20-1	TRBD1	TRBJ2-1	CSALDREKSYNEQFF	TGCAGTGCTCTCGACAGGGAAAAATCCTACAATGAGCAGTTCTTC
NA	TRBV7-9	NA	TRBJ1-2	CASSFTELYGYTF	TGTGCCAGCAGCTTTACAGAACTCTATGGCTACACCTTC
NA	TRBV4-1	NA	TRBJ1-3	CASSQVSPDSGNTIYF	TGCGCCAGCAGCCAAGTCTCCCCCGATTCTGGAAACACCATATATTTT
many	TRBV12-3/TRBV12-4	NA	TRBJ1-1	CASSWGGTEAFF	TGTGCCAGCAGTTGGGGGGGGACTGAAGCTTTCTTT
few	TRBV11-2	NA	TRBJ2-1	CASSLGTNPGHVQFF	TGTGCCAGCAGCCTAGGGACAAATCCGGGCCATGTGCAGTTCTTC
once	TRBV4-1	TRBD2	TRBJ2-3	CASSQGTSGGAADTQYF	TGCGCCAGCAGCCAAGGGACTAGCGGGGGGGCAGCAGATACGCAGTATTTT
NA	TRBV7-9	NA	TRBJ2-5	CASSPQGLRETQYF	TGTGCCAGCAGCCCTCAGGGGTTGCGAGAGACCCAGTACTTC
many	TRBV7-2	NA	TRBJ1-2	CASSENEGNYGYTF	TGTGCCAGCAGTGAAAATGAAGGGAACTATGGCTACACCTTC
few	TRBV19	NA	TRBJ1-5	CASSISGAWQPQHF	TGTGCCAGTAGTATTTCAGGGGCTTGGCAGCCCCAGCATTTT
many	TRBV13	NA	TRBJ1-4	CASSGSGDEKLFF	TGTGCCAGCAGCGGGTCCGGGGATGAAAAACTGTTTTTT